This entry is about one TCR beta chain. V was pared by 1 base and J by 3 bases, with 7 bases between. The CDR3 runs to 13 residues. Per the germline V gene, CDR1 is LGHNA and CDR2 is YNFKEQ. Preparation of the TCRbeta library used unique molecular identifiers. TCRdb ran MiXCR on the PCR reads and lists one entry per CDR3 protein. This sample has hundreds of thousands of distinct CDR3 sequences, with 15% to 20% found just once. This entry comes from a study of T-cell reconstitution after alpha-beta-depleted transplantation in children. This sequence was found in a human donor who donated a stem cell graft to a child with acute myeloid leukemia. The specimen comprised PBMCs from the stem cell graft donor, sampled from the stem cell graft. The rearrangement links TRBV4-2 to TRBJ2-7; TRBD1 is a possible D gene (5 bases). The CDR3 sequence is CASSQGGDYEQYF. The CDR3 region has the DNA TGTGCCAGCAGCCAAGGGGGCGACTACGAGCAGTACTTC.